This T cell receptor (beta chain) was recovered during a study of blood T cells in healthy people across ages. J gave up 5 bases and V 0 bases, and 10 bases lay outside the gene matches. Germline CDR1 is SGHRS and CDR2 is YFSETQ. The length of the CDR3 is 17 residues. Primed by a sample-barcoded 5' primer and a J-beta primer mix, a second PCR proceeded for about 6 to 12 cycles. Researchers report that a template-switch adaptor with 12 random nucleotides tagged each cDNA molecule. One entry per CDR3 protein results from TCRdb running MiXCR on the 5' RACE reads. The sample lists over a million distinct CDR3 sequences, roughly 40% occurring once. Every donor contributed roughly 11 milliliters of peripheral blood by blood draw.

The sequenced sample was blood. The chain combines TRBV5-1 with TRBJ2-1; 8 bases line up with TRBD2. The sequence was collected from a woman aged 18-30 years in good health. DNA for the CDR3: TGCGCCAGCAGCTTGGAGTGGGCTAGCGGGCTGCACAATGAGCAGTTCTTC. Its protein is CASSLEWASGLHNEQFF.